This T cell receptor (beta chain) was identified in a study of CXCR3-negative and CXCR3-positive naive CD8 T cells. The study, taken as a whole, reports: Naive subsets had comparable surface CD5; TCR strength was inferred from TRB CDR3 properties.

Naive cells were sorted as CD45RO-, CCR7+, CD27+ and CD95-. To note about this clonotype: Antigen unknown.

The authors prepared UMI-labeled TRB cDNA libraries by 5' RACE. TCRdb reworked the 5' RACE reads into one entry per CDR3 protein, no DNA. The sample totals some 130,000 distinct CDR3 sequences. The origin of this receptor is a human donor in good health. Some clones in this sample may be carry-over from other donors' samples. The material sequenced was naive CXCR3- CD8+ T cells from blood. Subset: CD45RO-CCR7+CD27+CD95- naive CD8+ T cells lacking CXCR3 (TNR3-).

The CDR3 loop reads CAISLGLAYQETQYF. The V and J genes are TRBV10-3 and TRBJ2-5; the D call from TCRdb, TRBD2, cannot be confirmed without DNA. Looked up from germline, CDR1 is ENHRY and CDR2 is SYGVKD. The CDR3 has 15 residues.